The next 9 T cell receptor beta chains were all read from a single sample in a study of beta chain features in type 1 diabetes. Which antigens these TCRs recognize remains unknown. The sequenced template was cDNA made from the entire isolated RNA. This table comes from immunoSEQ multiplex PCR, and its TCRdb copy is limited to in-frame clones, with some not included. The sample records 150,000 to 200,000 clones, roughly 65% being singletons. Study-wide points: Moderate yet significant TCRB CDR3 shortening was seen in Type 1 diabetes patients in all four CD4+ subsets.

The specimen sequenced was naive CD4+ T cells from blood. These receptors were taken from a man aged 30 to 39 with type 1 diabetes.

This clone was picked up one time. J is TRBJ2-4 and V is TRBV10-3, with D hard to call. This CDR3 is 13 amino acids long. Trimming pared 9 bases from V and 4 bases from J, leaving 13 bases between. Germline values: CDR1 ENHRY, CDR2 SYGVKD. The CDR3 region has the DNA TGTGCCATTATCCCGGGCCTTAAAAACATTCAGTACTTC. This encodes CAIIPGLKNIQYF.

The chain uses TRBV4-3 and TRBJ1-2; 9 nucleotides align to TRBD1. The germline V gene encodes CDR1 LGHNA and CDR2 YSLEER. The CDR3 is made up of 17 amino acids. V dropped 1 base and J dropped 8; count of bases not matched to a gene: 14. The CDR3 reads CASSQVKGTGLVWGYTF. Written as DNA, the CDR3 is TGCGCCAGCAGCCAAGTCAAGGGGACAGGGCTTGTTTGGGGCTACACCTTC.

The rearrangement links TRBV4-3 to TRBJ1-2, with D perhaps matching TRBD1 (6 bases). Per the germline V gene, CDR1 is LGHNA and CDR2 is YSLEER. The germline V and J ends were trimmed by 3 bases and 7 bases, with 21 bases remaining between them. This CDR3 has 16 residues. CDR3 in DNA: TGCGCCAGCAGCCATAGGGAGTGGGCGGGGGCGCGTGGCTACACCTTC. It specifies CASSHREWAGARGYTF.

J is TRBJ2-7 and V is TRBV4-3, with 9 bases matching TRBD2. Germline V lookup: CDR1 LGHNA, CDR2 YSLEER. The CDR3 covers 16 residues. V lost 1 base to trimming and J lost 4 bases; unmatched junction nucleotides: 8. DNA for the CDR3: TGCGCCAGCAGCCAAGCGGTAGCGGGGGCAGGTTACGAGCAGTACTTC. It is translated as CASSQAVAGAGYEQYF.

The chain combines TRBV5-1 with TRBJ2-3; D uncertain. Germline CDR1 is SGHRS and CDR2 is YFSETQ. Trimming removed 0 bases at V and 0 bases at J, with 14 bases between. The CDR3 covers 17 residues. The CDR3 protein is CASSLGPLATSTDTQYF. CDR3 bases: TGCGCCAGCAGCTTGGGACCGCTGGCGACTAGCACAGATACGCAGTATTTT.

The chain links TRBV30 to TRBJ1-1, with no clear D. Trimming stripped 4 bases from V and 3 bases from J, with 0 bases between. The CDR3 spans 9 residues. Germline-derived CDR1 and CDR2 are GTSNPN and SVGIG (reference sequence). CDR3 loop: CAWNTEAFF. DNA of the CDR3: TGTGCCTGGAACACTGAAGCTTTCTTT.

The chain recombines TRBV28 with TRBJ2-3; weak D call: TRBD1 (5 bases). The V end lost 6 bases, the J end lost 4 bases, and 17 bases lay between the germline ends. CDR1 MDHEN and CDR2 SYDVKM come from the germline V gene. The CDR3 length is 15 residues. In DNA, the CDR3 is TGTGCCAGCAGACTCTCCCAGGGATCGGCAGATACGCAGTATTTT. This codes for CASRLSQGSADTQYF.

This chain links TRBV28 with TRBJ2-7, with TRBD2 as a possible D gene (6 bases). V was clipped by 5 bases and J by 0 bases, with 14 bases between them. This CDR3 contains 15 residues. CDR1 is MDHEN, CDR2 SYDVKM, per germline. The CDR3: CASSVLGGSSYEQYF. The DNA for the CDR3 is TGTGCCAGCAGTGTCCTGGGGGGAAGCTCCTACGAGCAGTACTTC.

The chain couples TRBV29-1 to TRBJ1-5; a possible D gene is TRBD1 (6 bases). The V and J ends lost 4 bases and 7 bases respectively, with 17 bases between them. Germline V lookup: CDR1 SQVTM, CDR2 ANQGSEA. This CDR3 is 14 amino acids long. DNA of the CDR3: TGCAGCGTTGCCGGAGGGGGTGGAGGCCAGCCCCAGCATTTT. Its protein is CSVAGGGGGQPQHF. Based on the CDR3 plus reference TRBV29-1 and TRBJ1-5, the full variable domain is SAVISQKPSRDICQRGTSLTIQCQVDSQVTMMFWYRQQPGQSLTLIATANQGSEATYESGFVIDKFPISRPNLTFSTLTVSNMSPEDSSIYLCSVAGGGGGQPQHFGDGTRLSIL.